Given below is one TCR beta chain in context. As processed by the authors: Amplifying reference gene primers gave estimates of nucleated cell counts. Using immunoSEQ multiplex PCR, the repertoire was profiled, and TCRdb retains in-frame clones only, with some absent. D and trimming come from the DNA, and the V and J calls and clone size come from that table. This table has about 240,000 clones, around 87% appearing once. Trimming cost V 1 base and J 5 bases, with 11 bases left between them. Germline values: CDR1 SGHVS, CDR2 FQNEAQ. The CDR3 consists of 14 residues. These data are taken from a study of blood T cell repertoires in COVID-19. Study at large: Acute-phase and convalescent COVID-19 samples originated in the United States, Italy and Spain. PBMCs, B-cell-depleted T cells, or T cells were the source of the cDNA or gDNA that made up the material.

The sequence was obtained from a woman in her 70s with active or convalescent COVID-19. Sample: peripheral blood. This chain uses TRBV7-8 with TRBJ2-5, with D perhaps TRBD2 (5 bases). The CDR3 DNA follows: TGTGCCAGCAGCTTAGAAGCGGTGGGGGAGACCCAGTACTTC. Amino acid sequence: CASSLEAVGETQYF. Together with reference TRBV7-8 and TRBJ2-5, the CDR3 gives the full variable domain: GAGVSQSPRYKVAKRGQDVALRCDPISGHVSLFWYQQALGQGPEFLTYFQNEAQLDKSGLPSDRFFAERPEGSVSTLKIQRTQQEDSAVYLCASSLEAVGETQYFGPGTRLLVL.